A selection of T cell receptor beta chains follows, all from one sample in a study of PD-1 blockade in classical Hodgkin lymphoma. Assay used: immunoSEQ multiplex PCR; TCRdb lists only in-frame clones, some missing. The table lists over 60,000 clones, approximately 94% of them singletons. Here the sequenced sample was peripheral blood mononuclear cells (PBMCs), taken before the fourth cycle of nivolumab. Receptors originate from a human donor with classical Hodgkin lymphoma. Both conserved end residues are part of each CDR3. The D gene is left open where the match is weak. Clone size is stated in some rows and not others, as once, few, many or a class when expanded.

TRBJ2-7 NA NA TRBV27 TGTGCCAGCAGTTACCAGGGGGGGTACGAGCAGTACTTC CASSYQGGYEQYF
TRBJ2-7 TRBD2 NA TRBV27 TGTGCCTCAGCCCGGACTAGCCGGTACGAGCAGTACTTC CASARTSRYEQYF
TRBJ2-4 NA NA TRBV18 TGTGCCAGCTCACCACCGGGTAGAGGCATAGCCAAAAACATTCAGTACTTC CASSPPGRGIAKNIQYF
TRBJ1-1 NA NA TRBV6-1 TGTGCCAGCAGTGAGGCCTCGGACAGCCCCTGGGTTCGAGCTTTCTTT CASSEASDSPWVRAFF
TRBJ2-5 TRBD2 NA TRBV5-1 TGCGCCAGCAGCTTCCTTAGCGGGAGCTTAGGGACCCAGTACTTC CASSFLSGSLGTQYF
TRBJ2-7 TRBD2 once TRBV11-2 TGTGCCAGCAGCTTAGGTTTGGGAGGGCACTACGAGCAGTACTTC CASSLGLGGHYEQYF
TRBJ1-4 NA NA TRBV14 TGTGCCAGCAGCCCTCGACAGAAAACAACTAATGAAAAACTGTTTTTT CASSPRQKTTNEKLFF
TRBJ2-1 NA NA TRBV29-1 TGCAGCATTTCTGAGCAGTTCTTC CSISEQFF
TRBJ2-7 TRBD1 NA TRBV6-5 TGTGCCAGCAGTTCGACAGGGGCTTTGTACGAGCAGTACTTC CASSSTGALYEQYF
TRBJ2-2 NA NA TRBV10-1 TGCGCCAGCAGTGAGAACATTAACACCGGGGAGCTGTTTTTT CASSENINTGELFF
TRBJ2-1 TRBD2 NA TRBV10-3 TGTGCCATCAGTGCGGATAGCGGGTACGATGAGCAGTTCTTC CAISADSGYDEQFF
TRBJ2-2 NA NA TRBV5-1 TGCGCCAGCAGGAAGGAGGCGGACACCGGGGAGCTGTTTTTT CASRKEADTGELFF
TRBJ1-2 TRBD1 NA TRBV6-5 TGTGCCAGCAGTTACCAGAGGACAGGGGGGAACTATGGCTACACCTTC CASSYQRTGGNYGYTF
TRBJ2-5 NA NA TRBV7-8 TGTGCCAGCAGCACCTACGGGGGGCCTACTAGTCAAGAGACCCAGTACTTC CASSTYGGPTSQETQYF
TRBJ2-7 NA NA TRBV13 TGTGCCAGCAGCGTAAACGAGCAGTACTTC CASSVNEQYF
TRBJ1-2 NA NA TRBV10-3 TGTGCCATCAGTGATGGGGAGGGAAGGGGCTATGGCTACACCTTC CAISDGEGRGYGYTF
TRBJ2-3 NA NA TRBV6-1 TGTGCCAGCAGTGAAGCGCTGGGTAACTTGTACCCCCCAACAGATACGCAGTATTTT CASSEALGNLYPPTDTQYF
TRBJ2-7 TRBD2 NA TRBV15 TGTGCCACCAGCAGTCGGGCTAGCGGGAGTCGTGGGGCCTACGAGCAGTACTTC CATSSRASGSRGAYEQYF
TRBJ2-7 TRBD2 NA TRBV11-2 TGTGCCAGCAGCCTGTGGGGGGGATCCTACGAGCAGTACTTC CASSLWGGSYEQYF
TRBJ2-7 NA NA TRBV2 TGTGCCAGCGTCAATCCGTCCTACGAGCAGTACTTC CASVNPSYEQYF
TRBJ2-2 NA NA TRBV18 TGTGCCAGCTCACCCCTTGGCACCGGGGAGCTGTTTTTT CASSPLGTGELFF
TRBJ2-1 NA NA TRBV11-2 TGTGCCAGCAGCCTGACTAGACCTAGCTCCTACAATGAGCAGTTCTTC CASSLTRPSSYNEQFF
TRBJ2-5 TRBD2 NA TRBV11-1 TGTGCCAGCAGCCAAGGACTAGCTCGTCGGGAGACCCAGTACTTC CASSQGLARRETQYF
TRBJ1-1 TRBD1 NA TRBV27 TGTGCCAGCATCCTGACAGGGGCCCACCCAGGCACTGGAGCTTTCTTT CASILTGAHPGTGAFF
TRBJ1-3 TRBD1 NA TRBV28 TGTGCCAGCGTTAGAGGGGGCCCTGGAAACACCATATATTTT CASVRGGPGNTIYF
TRBJ2-2 NA NA TRBV4-1 TGCGCCAGCAGCCAAGGGGTGCTGGGGGGGCTCACCGGGGAGCTGTTTTTT CASSQGVLGGLTGELFF
TRBJ2-7 TRBD1 NA TRBV15 TGTGCCACCAGCAGTCGGACAGGGGGCTACGAGCAGTACTTC CATSSRTGGYEQYF
TRBJ2-5 NA NA TRBV18 TGTGCCAGCTCACCAGCCCAGAAAGAGACCCAGTACTTC CASSPAQKETQYF
TRBJ2-1 TRBD2 NA TRBV5-1 TGCGCCAGCAGCATAACTAGCGGGAGGGCCGGGGAGCAGTTCTTC CASSITSGRAGEQFF
TRBJ1-2 TRBD1 NA TRBV11-2 TGTGCCAGCAGTCCCAGGGGGGGGGCTGACTATGGCTACACCTTC CASSPRGGADYGYTF
TRBJ2-1 NA NA TRBV10-3 TGTGCCATCAGCCCCTTTCGAGAGGCTTACAATGAGCAGTTCTTC CAISPFREAYNEQFF
TRBJ2-7 NA NA TRBV6-1 TGTGCCAGCAGTGAACCTCCGACAGGGAGGTACGAGCAGTACTTC CASSEPPTGRYEQYF
TRBJ1-1 NA NA TRBV5-6 TGTGCCAGCAGCTTTCGTCGGCCAATCCGCAACACTGAAGCTTTCTTT CASSFRRPIRNTEAFF